The present T cell receptor (beta chain) was sequenced within a study of post-analysis software for immune sequencing data. Germline V gene sequence: CDR1 SNHLY, CDR2 FYNNEI. V trimming: 4 bases; J trimming: 8 bases; junction bases outside the gene matches: 8. The length of the CDR3 is 15 residues. This clonotype occurred once. Its specificity is unknown. Overall study findings and caveats: Patients showed TRBV5-6, TRBV5-1 and TRBV20-1 among a few TRBV segments more frequent than in controls.

The TCR beta cDNA libraries carried unique molecular identifiers. In TCRdb, the PCR reads were re-called with MiXCR into one record per CDR3 protein. The sample holds 450,000 to 650,000 distinct CDR3 sequences, 44% seen once. What was sequenced was blood. The receptor's source is a girl between 5 and 17 years old with multiple sclerosis. The chain carries TRBV2 and TRBJ2-1; 10 bases fit TRBD2. In DNA form, the CDR3 reads TGTGCCAGCAGTGCACTAGCGGGAAGTTTCGATGAGCAGTTCTTC. Translating it yields CASSALAGSFDEQFF. Together with reference TRBV2 and TRBJ2-1, the CDR3 gives the full variable domain: EPEVTQTPSHQVTQMGQEVILRCVPISNHLYFYWYRQILGQKVEFLVSFYNNEISEKSEIFDDQFSVERPDGSNFTLKIRSTKLEDSAMYFCASSALAGSFDEQFFGPGTRLTVL.